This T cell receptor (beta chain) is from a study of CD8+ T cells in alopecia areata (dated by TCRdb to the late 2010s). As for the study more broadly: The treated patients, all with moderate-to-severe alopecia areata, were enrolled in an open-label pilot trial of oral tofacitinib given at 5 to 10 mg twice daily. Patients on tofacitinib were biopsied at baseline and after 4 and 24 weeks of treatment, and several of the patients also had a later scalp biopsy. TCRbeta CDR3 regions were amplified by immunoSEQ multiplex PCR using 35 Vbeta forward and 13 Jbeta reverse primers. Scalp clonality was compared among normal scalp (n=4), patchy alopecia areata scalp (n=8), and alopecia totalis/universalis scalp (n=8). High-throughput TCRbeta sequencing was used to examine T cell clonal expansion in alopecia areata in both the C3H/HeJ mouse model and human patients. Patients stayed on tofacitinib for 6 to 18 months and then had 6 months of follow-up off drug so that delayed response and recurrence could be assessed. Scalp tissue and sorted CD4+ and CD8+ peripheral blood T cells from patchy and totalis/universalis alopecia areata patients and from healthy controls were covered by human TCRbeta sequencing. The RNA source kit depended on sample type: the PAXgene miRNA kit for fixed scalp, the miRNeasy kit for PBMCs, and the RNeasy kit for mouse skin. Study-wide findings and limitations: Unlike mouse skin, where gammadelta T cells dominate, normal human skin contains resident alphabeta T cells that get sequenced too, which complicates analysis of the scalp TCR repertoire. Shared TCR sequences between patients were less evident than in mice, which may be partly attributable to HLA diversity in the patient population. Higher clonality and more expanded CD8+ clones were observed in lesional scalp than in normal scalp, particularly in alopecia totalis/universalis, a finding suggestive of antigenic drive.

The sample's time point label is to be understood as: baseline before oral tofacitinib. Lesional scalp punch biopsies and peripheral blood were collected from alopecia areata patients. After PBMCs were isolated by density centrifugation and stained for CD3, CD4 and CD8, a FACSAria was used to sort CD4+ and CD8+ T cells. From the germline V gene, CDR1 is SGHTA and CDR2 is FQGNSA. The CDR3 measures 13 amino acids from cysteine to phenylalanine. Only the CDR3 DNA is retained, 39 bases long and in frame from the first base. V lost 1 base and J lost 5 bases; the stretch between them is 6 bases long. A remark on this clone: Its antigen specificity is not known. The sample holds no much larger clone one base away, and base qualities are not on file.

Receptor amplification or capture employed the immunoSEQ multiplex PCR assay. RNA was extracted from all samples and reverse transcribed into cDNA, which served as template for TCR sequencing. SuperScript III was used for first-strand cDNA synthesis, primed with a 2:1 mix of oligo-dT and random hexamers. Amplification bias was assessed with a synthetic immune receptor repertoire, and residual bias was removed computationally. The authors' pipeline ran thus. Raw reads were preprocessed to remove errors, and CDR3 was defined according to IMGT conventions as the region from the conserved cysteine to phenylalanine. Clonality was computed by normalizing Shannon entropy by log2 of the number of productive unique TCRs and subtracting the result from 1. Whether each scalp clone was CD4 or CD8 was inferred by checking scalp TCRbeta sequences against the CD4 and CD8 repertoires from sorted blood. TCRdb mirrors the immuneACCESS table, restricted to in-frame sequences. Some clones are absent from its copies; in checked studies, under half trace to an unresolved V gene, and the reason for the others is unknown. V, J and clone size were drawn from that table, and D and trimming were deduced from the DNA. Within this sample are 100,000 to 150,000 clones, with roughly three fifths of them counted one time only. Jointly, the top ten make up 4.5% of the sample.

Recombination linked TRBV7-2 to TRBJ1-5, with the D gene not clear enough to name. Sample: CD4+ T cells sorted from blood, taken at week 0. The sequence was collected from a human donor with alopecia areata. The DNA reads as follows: TGTGCCAGCAGCTTAGAAGGGTATCAGCCCCAGCATTTT. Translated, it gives CASSLEGYQPQHF.